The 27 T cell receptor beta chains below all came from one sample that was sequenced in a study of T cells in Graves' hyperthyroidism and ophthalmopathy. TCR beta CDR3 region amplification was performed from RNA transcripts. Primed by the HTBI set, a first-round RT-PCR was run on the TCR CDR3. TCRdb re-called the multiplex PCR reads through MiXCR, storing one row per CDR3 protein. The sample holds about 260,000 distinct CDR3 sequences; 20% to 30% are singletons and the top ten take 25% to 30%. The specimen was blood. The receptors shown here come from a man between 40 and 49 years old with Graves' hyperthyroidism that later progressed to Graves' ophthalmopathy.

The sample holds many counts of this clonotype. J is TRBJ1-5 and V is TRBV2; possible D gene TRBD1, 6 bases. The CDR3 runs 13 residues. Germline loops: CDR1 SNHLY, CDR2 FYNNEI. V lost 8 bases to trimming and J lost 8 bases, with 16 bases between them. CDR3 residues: CASEEGVREPQHF. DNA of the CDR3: TGTGCCAGCGAAGAGGGGGTTAGGGAGCCCCAGCATTTT.

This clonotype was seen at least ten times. The CDR3 reads CSPDPGRAEGNTIYF. CDR3 nucleotide sequence: TGCAGCCCCGACCCGGGGCGGGCAGAAGGAAACACCATATATTTT. V is TRBV29-1 and J is TRBJ1-3; a possible D gene is TRBD1 (5 bases). The germline V and J ends were trimmed by 8 bases and 4 bases, with 21 bases remaining between them. The CDR3 consists of 15 residues. The V gene's germline CDR1 is SQVTM and CDR2 ANQGSEA.

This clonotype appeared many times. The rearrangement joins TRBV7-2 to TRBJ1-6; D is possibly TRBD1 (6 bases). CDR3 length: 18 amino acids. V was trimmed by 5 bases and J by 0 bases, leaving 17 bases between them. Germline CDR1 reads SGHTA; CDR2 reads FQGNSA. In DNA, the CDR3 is TGTGCCAGCAGCCCTAGTTACAGGGCGAGCTCCTATAATTCACCCCTCCACTTT. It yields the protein CASSPSYRASSYNSPLHF.

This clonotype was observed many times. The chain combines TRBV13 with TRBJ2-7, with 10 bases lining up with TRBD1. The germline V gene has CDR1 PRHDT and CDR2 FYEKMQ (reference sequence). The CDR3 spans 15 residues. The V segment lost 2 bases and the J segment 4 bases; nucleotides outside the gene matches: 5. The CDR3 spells CASSLMSDRGYEQYF. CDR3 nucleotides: TGTGCCAGCAGCTTAATGTCGGACAGGGGGTACGAGCAGTACTTC.

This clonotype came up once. CDR3 DNA: TGTGCCAGCAGCTATACCCGGACAGGCTACGAGCAGTACTTC. Protein sequence: CASSYTRTGYEQYF. This chain joins TRBV6-2 or TRBV6-3 and TRBJ2-7; 7 positions agree with TRBD1. V lost 6 bases and J lost 3; bases outside the gene matches: 8. In germline, CDR1 is MNHEY, CDR2 SVGEGT. The CDR3 loop spans 14 amino acids.

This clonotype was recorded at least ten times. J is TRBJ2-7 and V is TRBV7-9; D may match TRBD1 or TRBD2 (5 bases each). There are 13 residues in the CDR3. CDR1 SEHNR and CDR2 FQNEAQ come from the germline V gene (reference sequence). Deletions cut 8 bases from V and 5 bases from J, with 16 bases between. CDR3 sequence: CASEGQGVNEQYF. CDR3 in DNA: TGTGCCAGCGAGGGGCAGGGTGTCAACGAGCAGTACTTC.

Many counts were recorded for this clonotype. The CDR3 protein is CASRSLTSGRAVRTGELFF. The CDR3 nucleotides read TGTGCCAGCAGAAGTCTGACTAGCGGGAGAGCAGTGCGCACCGGGGAGCTGTTTTTT. The chain combines TRBV27 with TRBJ2-2; 12 bases align to TRBD2. V lost 6 bases and J lost 4; bases outside the gene matches: 15. The CDR3 runs to 19 residues. Germline CDR1 is MNHEY and CDR2 is SMNVEV (reference sequence).

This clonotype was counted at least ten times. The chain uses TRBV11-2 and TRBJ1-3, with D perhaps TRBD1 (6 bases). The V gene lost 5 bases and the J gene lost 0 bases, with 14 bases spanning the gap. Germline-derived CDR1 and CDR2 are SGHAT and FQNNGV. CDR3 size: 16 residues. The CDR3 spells CASSPPGDTSGNTIYF. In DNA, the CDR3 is TGTGCCAGCAGCCCCCCGGGGGACACCTCTGGAAACACCATATATTTT.

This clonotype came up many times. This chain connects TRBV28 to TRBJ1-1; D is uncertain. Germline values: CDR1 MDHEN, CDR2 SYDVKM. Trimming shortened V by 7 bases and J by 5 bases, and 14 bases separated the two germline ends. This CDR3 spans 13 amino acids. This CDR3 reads CASKTSLGTEAFF. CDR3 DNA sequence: TGTGCCAGCAAAACCAGTTTGGGTACTGAAGCTTTCTTT.

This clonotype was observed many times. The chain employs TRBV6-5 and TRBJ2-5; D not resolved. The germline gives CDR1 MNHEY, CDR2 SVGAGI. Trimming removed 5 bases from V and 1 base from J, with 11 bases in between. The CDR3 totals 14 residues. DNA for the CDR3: TGTGCCAGCAGTAACCCGAGGATCCAAGAGACCCAGTACTTC. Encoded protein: CASSNPRIQETQYF.

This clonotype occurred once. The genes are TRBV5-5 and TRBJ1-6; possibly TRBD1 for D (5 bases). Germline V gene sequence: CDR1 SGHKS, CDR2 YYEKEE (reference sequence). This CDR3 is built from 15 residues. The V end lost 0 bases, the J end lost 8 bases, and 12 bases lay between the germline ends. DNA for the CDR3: TGTGCCAGCAGCTTGGCAGGGACGCTTGATTCACCCCTCCACTTT. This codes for CASSLAGTLDSPLHF.

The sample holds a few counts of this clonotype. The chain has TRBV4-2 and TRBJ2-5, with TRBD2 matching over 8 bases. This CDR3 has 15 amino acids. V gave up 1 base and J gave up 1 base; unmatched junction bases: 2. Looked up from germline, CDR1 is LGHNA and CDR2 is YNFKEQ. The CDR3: CASSQAREGQETQYF. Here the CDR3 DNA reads TGTGCCAGCAGCCAAGCCCGGGAGGGCCAAGAGACCCAGTACTTC.

The CDR3 here is CAWSAKWTARGDKHF. The CDR3 DNA reads as TGTGCCTGGAGTGCAAAATGGACAGCACGTGGGGACAAGCATTTT. The rearrangement joins TRBV30 to TRBJ1-5, with a possible D match to TRBD1 (6 bases). The ends were cut back, 1 base at V and 14 bases at J, with 24 bases in the middle. The CDR3 consists of 15 residues. CDR1 GTSNPN and CDR2 SVGIG come from the germline V gene (reference sequence).

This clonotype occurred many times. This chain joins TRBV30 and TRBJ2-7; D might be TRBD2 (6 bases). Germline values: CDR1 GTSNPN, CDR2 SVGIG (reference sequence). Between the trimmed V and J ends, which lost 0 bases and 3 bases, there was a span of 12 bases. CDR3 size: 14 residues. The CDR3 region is CAWSVGGSVYEQYF. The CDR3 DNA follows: TGTGCCTGGAGTGTTGGAGGGAGCGTCTACGAGCAGTACTTC.

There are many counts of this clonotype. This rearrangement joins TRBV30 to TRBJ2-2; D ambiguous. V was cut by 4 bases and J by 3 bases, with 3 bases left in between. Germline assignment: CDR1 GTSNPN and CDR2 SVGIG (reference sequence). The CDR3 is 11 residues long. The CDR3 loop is CAWTHTGELFF. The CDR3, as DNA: TGTGCCTGGACCCACACCGGGGAGCTGTTTTTT.

The CDR3 here is CASSPHALDRDESGYTF. DNA of the CDR3: TGTGCCAGCAGTCCCCACGCCCTCGACAGGGACGAATCCGGCTACACCTTC. The chain couples TRBV6-1 to TRBJ1-2; 7 nucleotides agree with TRBD1. The CDR3 is made up of 17 amino acids. V lost 5 bases to trimming and J lost 8 bases; unmatched junction nucleotides: 20. Germline V gene lookup returns CDR1 MNHNS and CDR2 SASEGT.

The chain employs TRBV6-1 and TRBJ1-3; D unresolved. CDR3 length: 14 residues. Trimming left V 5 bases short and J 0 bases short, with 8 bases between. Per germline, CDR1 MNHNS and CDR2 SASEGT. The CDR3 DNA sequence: TGTGCCAGCAGTCGAAGGAGCTCTGGAAACACCATATATTTT. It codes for CASSRRSSGNTIYF.

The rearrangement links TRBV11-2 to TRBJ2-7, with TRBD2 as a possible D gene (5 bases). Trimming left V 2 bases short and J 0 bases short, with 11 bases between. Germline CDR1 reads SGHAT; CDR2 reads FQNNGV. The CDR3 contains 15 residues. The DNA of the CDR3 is TGTGCCAGCAGCTTAAGTGGCGGGCTCTCCTACGAGCAGTACTTC. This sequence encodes CASSLSGGLSYEQYF.

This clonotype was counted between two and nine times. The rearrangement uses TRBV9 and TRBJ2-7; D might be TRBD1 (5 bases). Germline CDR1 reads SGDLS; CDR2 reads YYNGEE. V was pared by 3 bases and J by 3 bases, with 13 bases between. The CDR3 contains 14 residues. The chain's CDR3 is CASSGDSFNYEQYF. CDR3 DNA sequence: TGTGCCAGCAGCGGCGACAGTTTTAACTACGAGCAGTACTTC.

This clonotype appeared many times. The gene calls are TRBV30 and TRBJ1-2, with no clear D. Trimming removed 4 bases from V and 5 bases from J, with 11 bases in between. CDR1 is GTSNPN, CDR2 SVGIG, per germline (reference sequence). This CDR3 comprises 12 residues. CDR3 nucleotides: TGTGCCTGGACCCCGACGGAATATGGCTACACCTTC. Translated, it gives CAWTPTEYGYTF.

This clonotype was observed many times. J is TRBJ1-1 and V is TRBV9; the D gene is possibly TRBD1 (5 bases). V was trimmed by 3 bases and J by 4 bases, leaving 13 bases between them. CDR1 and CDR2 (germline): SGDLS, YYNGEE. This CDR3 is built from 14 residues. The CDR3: CASSALTGGTEAFF. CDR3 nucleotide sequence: TGTGCCAGCAGCGCTTTAACAGGTGGCACTGAAGCTTTCTTT.

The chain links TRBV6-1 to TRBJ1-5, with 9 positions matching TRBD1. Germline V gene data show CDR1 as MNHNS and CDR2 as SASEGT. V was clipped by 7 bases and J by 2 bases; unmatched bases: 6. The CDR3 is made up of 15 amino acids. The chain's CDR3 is CASTPDRGGNQPQHF. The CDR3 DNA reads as TGTGCCAGCACCCCGGACAGGGGAGGCAATCAGCCCCAGCATTTT.

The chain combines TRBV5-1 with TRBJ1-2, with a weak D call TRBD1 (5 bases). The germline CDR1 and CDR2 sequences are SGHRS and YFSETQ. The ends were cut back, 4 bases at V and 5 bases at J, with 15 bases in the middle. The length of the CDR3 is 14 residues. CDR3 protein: CASSLKTALYGYTF. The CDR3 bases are TGCGCCAGCAGCCTAAAGACAGCTTTATATGGCTACACCTTC.

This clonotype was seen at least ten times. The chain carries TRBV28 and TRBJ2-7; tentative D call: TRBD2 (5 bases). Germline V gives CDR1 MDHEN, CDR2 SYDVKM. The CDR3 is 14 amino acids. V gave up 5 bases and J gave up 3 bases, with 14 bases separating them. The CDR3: CASSPTGVDYEQYF. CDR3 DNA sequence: TGTGCCAGCAGTCCAACCGGGGTGGACTACGAGCAGTACTTC. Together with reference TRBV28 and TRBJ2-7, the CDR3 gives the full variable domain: DVKVTQSSRYLVKRTGEKVFLECVQDMDHENMFWYRQDPGLGLRLIYFSYDVKMKEKGDIPEGYSVSREKKERFSLILESASTNQTSMYLCASSPTGVDYEQYFGPGTRLTVT.

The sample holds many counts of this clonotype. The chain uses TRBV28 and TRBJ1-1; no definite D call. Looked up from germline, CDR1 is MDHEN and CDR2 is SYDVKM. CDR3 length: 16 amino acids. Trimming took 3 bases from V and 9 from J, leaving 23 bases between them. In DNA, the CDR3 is TGTGCCAGCAGTTTCATTTCGCTCGGGCAGCCCAGGAAAGCTTTCTTT. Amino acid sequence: CASSFISLGQPRKAFF. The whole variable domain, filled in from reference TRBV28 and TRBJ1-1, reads DVKVTQSSRYLVKRTGEKVFLECVQDMDHENMFWYRQDPGLGLRLIYFSYDVKMKEKGDIPEGYSVSREKKERFSLILESASTNQTSMYLCASSFISLGQPRKAFFGQGTRLTVV.

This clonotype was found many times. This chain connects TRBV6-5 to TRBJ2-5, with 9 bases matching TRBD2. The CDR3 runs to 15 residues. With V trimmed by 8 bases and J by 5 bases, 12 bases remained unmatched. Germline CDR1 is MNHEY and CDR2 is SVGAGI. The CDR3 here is CASPGGGLASETQYF. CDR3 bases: TGTGCCAGCCCGGGGGGGGGACTAGCTTCCGAGACCCAGTACTTC.

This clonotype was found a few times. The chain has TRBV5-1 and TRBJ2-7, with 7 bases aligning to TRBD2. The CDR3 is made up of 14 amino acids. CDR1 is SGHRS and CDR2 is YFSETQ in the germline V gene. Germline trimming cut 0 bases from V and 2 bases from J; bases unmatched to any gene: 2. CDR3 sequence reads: CASSLGLATYEQYF. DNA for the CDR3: TGCGCCAGCAGCTTGGGACTAGCAACCTACGAGCAGTACTTC.